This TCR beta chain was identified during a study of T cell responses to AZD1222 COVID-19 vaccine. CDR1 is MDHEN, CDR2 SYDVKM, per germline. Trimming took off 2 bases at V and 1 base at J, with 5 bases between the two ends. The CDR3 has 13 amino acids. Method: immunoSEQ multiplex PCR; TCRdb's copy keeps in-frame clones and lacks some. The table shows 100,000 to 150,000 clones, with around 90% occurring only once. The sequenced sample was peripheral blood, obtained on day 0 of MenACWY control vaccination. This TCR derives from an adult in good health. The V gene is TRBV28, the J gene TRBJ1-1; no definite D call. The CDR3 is CASSLNPNTEAFF. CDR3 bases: TGTGCCAGCAGTTTAAATCCGAACACTGAAGCTTTCTTT.